These T cell receptor beta chains were read from a single sample in a study of Graves' ophthalmopathy and Graves' hyperthyroidism. TCRdb fed the multiplex PCR reads into MiXCR, producing one record per CDR3 protein. The table shows a few hundred thousand distinct CDR3 sequences, with approximately 15% occurring only once. What was sequenced was peripheral blood. The source of these receptors is a young woman with stable Graves' hyperthyroidism. Both conserved end residues are part of each CDR3. The D gene is left open where the match is weak. Only part of the rows carry a size: once, few, many, or a class if the clone is expanded.

D	V	size	J	CDR3	DNA
-	TRBV5-5	many	TRBJ1-6	CASSLGGHPNSPLHF	TGTGCCAGCAGCTTGGGGGGTCACCCAAATTCACCCCTCCACTTT
-	TRBV6-4	many	TRBJ2-2	CASSQGPITGELFF	TGTGCCAGCAGTCAGGGGCCGATCACCGGGGAGCTGTTTTTT
-	TRBV6-1	-	TRBJ2-2	CASSLQENTGELFF	TGTGCCAGCAGCCTCCAAGAAAACACCGGGGAGCTGTTTTTT
TRBD1	TRBV28	many	TRBJ2-7	CASSGDRAYEQYF	TGTGCCAGCAGTGGGGACAGGGCCTACGAGCAGTACTTC
-	TRBV3-1	-	TRBJ1-6	CASSQEGWGDSPLHF	TGTGCCAGCAGCCAAGAAGGATGGGGGGACTCACCCCTCCACTTT
-	TRBV6-4	many	TRBJ1-1	CASSPGSLTTPRGSTEAFF	TGTGCCAGCAGCCCCGGGTCACTCACCACGCCCCGAGGAAGCACTGAAGCTTTCTTT
TRBD1	TRBV6-2/TRBV6-3	many	TRBJ2-7	CASNQDRVFYEQYF	TGTGCCAGCAACCAGGACAGGGTGTTCTACGAGCAGTACTTC
-	TRBV19	many	TRBJ2-7	CASSIWAGQPYEQYF	TGTGCCAGTAGTATATGGGCAGGACAGCCCTACGAGCAGTACTTC
-	TRBV6-1	many	TRBJ1-5	CASSPLGGNQPQHF	TGTGCCAGCAGCCCCCTAGGGGGCAATCAGCCCCAGCATTTT
-	TRBV5-6	many	TRBJ1-1	CASSLAAGTEAFF	TGTGCCAGCAGCTTGGCCGCCGGGACTGAAGCTTTCTTT
-	TRBV11-2	many	TRBJ2-7	CASSLGPGYEQYF	TGTGCCAGCAGCCTCGGCCCAGGCTACGAGCAGTACTTC
-	TRBV24-1	few	TRBJ2-2	CATSDPRQGSTGELVF	TGTGCCACCAGTGACCCCCGGCAGGGGAGCACCGGGGAGCTGGTTTTT
-	TRBV6-9	many	TRBJ1-5	CASSYSSHFADQPQHF	TGTGCCAGCAGTTATTCATCACATTTCGCAGATCAGCCCCAGCATTTT
TRBD1	TRBV20-1	many	TRBJ1-2	CSARPGTATYGYTF	TGCAGTGCTAGACCCGGGACAGCCACCTATGGCTACACCTTC
TRBD1	TRBV5-5	-	TRBJ1-3	CASSLDTGVGNTIYF	TGTGCCAGCAGCTTGGACACAGGGGTAGGAAACACCATATATTTT
-	TRBV10-2	many	TRBJ2-5	CASSEPSRGRETQYF	TGCGCCAGCAGTGAGCCCTCGAGGGGGAGAGAGACCCAGTACTTC
-	TRBV4-2	-	TRBJ1-1	CASSQDVDTEAFF	TGTGCCAGCAGCCAAGATGTCGACACTGAAGCTTTCTTT
TRBD1	TRBV19	-	TRBJ1-5	CASSLPRGNSNQPQHF	TGTGCCAGTAGTCTCCCCAGGGGGAATAGCAATCAGCCCCAGCATTTT
-	TRBV19	-	TRBJ1-5	CASSSTGKGNQPQHF	TGTGCCAGTAGTTCCACAGGGAAGGGCAATCAGCCCCAGCATTTT
-	TRBV6-5	many	TRBJ1-1	CASSYSAAMNTEAFF	TGTGCCAGCAGTTACTCGGCAGCGATGAACACTGAAGCTTTCTTT
-	TRBV5-1	many	TRBJ2-7	CASSPNGQGRRNEQYF	TGCGCCAGCAGCCCCAACGGCCAGGGCAGGCGCAACGAGCAGTACTTC
-	TRBV2	many	TRBJ1-5	CASSEIHRFRLYQPQHF	TGTGCCAGCAGTGAGATCCACAGGTTCAGGTTGTATCAGCCCCAGCATTTT
TRBD1	TRBV6-1	many	TRBJ2-7	CASSRRTGTLTYEQYF	TGTGCCAGCAGCAGAAGGACAGGCACCCTTACCTACGAGCAGTACTTC
-	TRBV6-5	many	TRBJ1-3	CASSYGGSGNTIYF	TGTGCCAGCAGTTACGGTGGATCTGGAAACACCATATATTTT
TRBD1	TRBV12-3/TRBV12-4	many	TRBJ2-7	CASRSKTGGNNEQYF	TGTGCCAGCAGGTCGAAGACAGGGGGGAACAACGAGCAGTACTTC
TRBD1	TRBV11-1	many	TRBJ2-7	CASSSRGQGASQEQYF	TGTGCCAGCAGCTCCAGGGGACAGGGGGCATCGCAGGAGCAGTACTTC
-	TRBV19	many	TRBJ1-6	CASELGTAYNSPLHF	TGTGCCAGTGAATTAGGGACGGCCTATAATTCACCCCTCCACTTT
-	TRBV10-2	many	TRBJ1-5	CASSDHQVGSNQPQHF	TGCGCCAGCAGTGACCATCAGGTAGGGAGCAATCAGCCCCAGCATTTT
TRBD1	TRBV6-1	many	TRBJ1-2	CASSIDRVQGYTF	TGTGCCAGCAGTATTGACAGGGTACAAGGCTACACCTTC
TRBD1	TRBV2	many	TRBJ1-2	CASRSRGPYGYTF	TGTGCCAGCAGGTCCAGGGGGCCGTATGGCTACACCTTC
-	TRBV5-5	few	TRBJ2-4	CASSLAGGNIQYF	TGTGCCAGCAGCTTGGCAGGCGGGAACATTCAGTACTTC
-	TRBV7-9	many	TRBJ2-5	CASSLGQRQETQYF	TGTGCCAGCAGCTTAGGACAAAGGCAAGAGACCCAGTACTTC
-	TRBV6-2/TRBV6-3	many	TRBJ2-7	CASSDPGTVSYEQYF	TGTGCCAGCAGTGACCCCGGGACGGTATCCTACGAGCAGTACTTC
-	TRBV28	many	TRBJ1-2	CASSSPTRIAYGYTF	TGTGCCAGCAGTTCCCCGACTCGGATAGCGTATGGCTACACCTTC
TRBD2	TRBV7-8	many	TRBJ2-7	CASSLEAPGLAYEQYF	TGTGCCAGCAGCTTAGAGGCTCCGGGACTAGCTTACGAGCAGTACTTC
-	TRBV11-2	many	TRBJ1-1	CASSRLDPWLDTEAFF	TGTGCCAGCAGCCGATTGGACCCCTGGCTGGACACTGAAGCTTTCTTT
TRBD1	TRBV20-1	-	TRBJ1-1	CTPGQGVNTEAFF	TGCACCCCCGGACAGGGGGTGAACACTGAAGCTTTCTTT
-	TRBV7-9	many	TRBJ1-1	CASSLADRPNTEAFF	TGTGCCAGCAGCTTAGCGGATAGGCCGAACACTGAAGCTTTCTTT
TRBD1	TRBV3-1	-	TRBJ1-1	CASSQDLFRTGGRTEAFF	TGTGCCAGCAGCCAAGATCTTTTCAGGACAGGGGGCCGAACTGAAGCTTTCTTT
-	TRBV20-1	many	TRBJ1-2	CSATLRGADTSIPRGYTF	TGCAGTGCTACGTTACGAGGGGCCGACACATCTATCCCCAGGGGCTACACCTTC
TRBD2	TRBV7-8	many	TRBJ2-7	CASSLAWTSGYEQYF	TGTGCCAGCAGCTTAGCCTGGACTAGCGGCTACGAGCAGTACTTC
TRBD1	TRBV19	-	TRBJ1-1	CASSKGQVVMNTEAFF	TGTGCCAGTAGTAAGGGACAGGTTGTTATGAACACTGAAGCTTTCTTT
-	TRBV6-2/TRBV6-3	many	TRBJ2-7	CASSYSIPTYEQYF	TGTGCCAGCAGTTACTCGATCCCCACCTACGAGCAGTACTTC
TRBD1	TRBV7-2	many	TRBJ2-2	CASSPDRGTGELFF	TGTGCCAGCAGCCCCGACAGGGGCACCGGGGAGCTGTTTTTT
-	TRBV6-2/TRBV6-3	many	TRBJ2-7	CASSLDHLYEQYF	TGTGCCAGCAGTTTGGACCATTTATACGAGCAGTACTTC
-	TRBV11-2	-	TRBJ1-2	CASSYGRSNYGYTF	TGTGCCAGCAGTTACGGGAGGTCGAACTATGGCTACACCTTC
-	TRBV5-5	many	TRBJ2-2	CASSLNGWELFF	TGTGCCAGCAGCTTAAACGGCTGGGAGCTGTTTTTT
TRBD1	TRBV19	many	TRBJ1-6	CASRPRGTGKYHNSPLHF	TGTGCCAGCAGACCTCGCGGGACAGGGAAATACCATAATTCACCCCTCCACTTT
-	TRBV5-1	many	TRBJ1-2	CASSPEAIGYTF	TGCGCCAGCAGCCCGGAGGCCATTGGCTACACCTTC
TRBD1	TRBV11-3	-	TRBJ1-6	CASSLVSGGSPLHF	TGTGCCAGCAGCTTGGTGTCAGGGGGCTCACCCCTCCACTTT
-	TRBV7-6	many	TRBJ2-7	CASSPLLTAYEQYF	TGTGCCAGCAGCCCGCTTCTTACAGCCTACGAGCAGTACTTC
-	TRBV7-2	many	TRBJ1-2	CASSLALNHMTNYGYTF	TGTGCCAGCAGCTTAGCGCTAAATCACATGACTAACTATGGCTACACCTTC
-	TRBV3-1	many	TRBJ2-5	CASSHAEETQYF	TGTGCCAGCAGCCACGCGGAAGAGACCCAGTACTTC
-	TRBV6-2/TRBV6-3	-	TRBJ2-7	CASSIARSSHYEQYF	TGTGCCAGCAGCATCGCCAGGTCCAGTCACTACGAGCAGTACTTC
-	TRBV19	many	TRBJ1-2	CASSMRRDPNYGYTF	TGTGCCAGTAGTATGCGAAGGGACCCTAACTATGGCTACACCTTC